This T cell receptor beta chain was sequenced for a study of blood T cells in healthy people across ages. Whole-study findings and limits: Naive CD4+ cell counts and diversity both ran higher in long-lived than in aged donors. Donor CMV infection status was unknown, possibly confounding age-related changes in expanded clonotypes.

Trimming removed 6 bases at V and 4 bases at J, with 8 bases between. Germline V gene data show CDR1 as SGHTA and CDR2 as FQGNSA. There are 12 residues in the CDR3. As for this clonotype: Antigen unknown.

Primers used in a second PCR of roughly 6 to 12 cycles were a sample-barcoded 5' primer and a J-beta primer mix. Every sample returned 2.5 million or more CDR3-containing paired-end reads. Using its own MiXCR run on the 5' RACE reads, TCRdb lists one record per CDR3 protein. This repertoire shows 650,000 to 950,000 distinct CDR3 sequences, under 55% found once; its top ten account for approximately 20%. The receptor was derived from a man in his sixties in good health. Sequenced input: blood. This chain links TRBV7-2 with TRBJ2-3; D not certain. In DNA, the CDR3 is TGTGCCAGCAGTTTCATCGCAGATACGCAGTATTTT. Its protein product is CASSFIADTQYF.